Following are 17 T cell receptor beta chains from one sample sequenced in a study of blood T cell repertoires in COVID-19. The repertoire was sequenced with immunoSEQ multiplex PCR; TCRdb's copy has only in-frame clones and lacks some. Of 180,000 or so clones in the sample, roughly 84% were seen once. Material: PBMCs or T cells enriched from blood (not recorded which). Receptors were obtained from a man aged 35-49 years who had recovered from COVID-19.

The rearrangement links TRBV15 to TRBJ1-2; 7 nucleotides line up with TRBD1. J gave up 4 bases and V 3 bases, and 5 bases lay outside the gene matches. Per the germline V gene, CDR1 is LNHNV and CDR2 is YYDKDF (reference sequence). The CDR3 sequence is 14 residues long. The CDR3 protein is CATSRGDSSYGYTF. The CDR3 DNA sequence: TGTGCCACCAGCAGGGGGGACAGCTCCTATGGCTACACCTTC.

This clone has a single count. This chain links TRBV5-6 with TRBJ2-5; TRBD2 matches 9 bases. Germline V gene lookup returns CDR1 SGHDT and CDR2 YYEEEE. V lost 4 bases and J lost 7; bases outside the gene matches: 17. The CDR3 runs to 17 residues. The CDR3 DNA is TGTGCCAGCAGCCCTGAAGGGAGCGGGGGGCCCTTTCGGACCCAGTACTTC. Translated, it gives CASSPEGSGGPFRTQYF.

The CDR3 region is CSVETNYGYTF. The DNA of the CDR3 is TGCAGTGTAGAGACTAACTATGGCTACACCTTC. The genes are TRBV20-1 and TRBJ1-2; D not certain. The germline V and J ends were trimmed by 7 bases and 0 bases, with 6 bases remaining between them. The CDR3 consists of 11 residues. Germline CDR1 and CDR2: DFQATT and SNEGSKA (reference sequence).

This clone was seen a few times. This chain connects TRBV4-2 to TRBJ1-3; 9 bases line up with TRBD1. V shed 0 bases, J shed 8 bases, and the junction held 5 bases outside the gene matches. In germline, CDR1 is LGHNA, CDR2 YNFKEQ. The CDR3 totals 15 residues. Written as DNA, the CDR3 is TGTGCCAGCAGCCAAGAGATGACAGGGGGAGACACCATATATTTT. Amino acid sequence: CASSQEMTGGDTIYF.

V is TRBV18 and J is TRBJ2-7; maybe TRBD1 (5 bases). V lost 2 bases, J lost 4 bases, and 12 bases lay in between. The CDR3 has 14 amino acids. CDR1 and CDR2 (germline): KGHSH, LQKENI. CDR3 in amino acids: CASSPRTRNYEQYF. CDR3 coding DNA: TGTGCCAGCTCACCAAGGACAAGGAATTACGAGCAGTACTTC.

The rearrangement joins TRBV4-2 to TRBJ2-3; 10 bases are shared with TRBD2. This CDR3 has 13 residues. J gave up 5 bases and V 8 bases, and 4 bases lay outside the gene matches. CDR1 and CDR2 from the germline V gene are LGHNA and YNFKEQ. The CDR3 protein is CASAPSGGDTQYF. The DNA for the CDR3 is TGTGCCAGCGCCCCTAGCGGGGGAGATACGCAGTATTTT.

The chain uses TRBV4-1 and TRBJ2-2; 10 nucleotides line up with TRBD2. Germline-derived CDR1 and CDR2 are MGHRA and YSYEKL. This CDR3 comprises 17 residues. V was pared by 3 bases and J by 4 bases, with 8 bases of the junction left unmatched. CDR3 sequence (DNA): TGCGCCAGCAGCCAGGGAGCGGGGGGGCCGGGCACCGGGGAGCTGTTTTTT. This gives the protein CASSQGAGGPGTGELFF.

Here the CDR3 DNA reads TGCGCCAGCAGCCAAGATCAGTGGGGAGGATCACCCCTCCACTTT. Protein sequence: CASSQDQWGGSPLHF. The chain joins TRBV4-1 to TRBJ1-6; D is ambiguous. The germline V gene has CDR1 MGHRA and CDR2 YSYEKL. The length of the CDR3 is 15 residues. Trimming pared 0 bases from V and 10 bases from J, leaving 13 bases between.

This sequence joins TRBV27 and TRBJ1-6; 8 nucleotides line up with TRBD1. V trimming: 2 bases; J trimming: 14 bases; junction bases outside the gene matches: 2. CDR3 size: 12 residues. CDR1 MNHEY and CDR2 SMNVEV come from the germline V gene (reference sequence). The CDR3 sequence: CASSLQGATLHF. The CDR3 DNA sequence: TGTGCCAGCAGTTTACAGGGGGCGACCCTCCACTTT.

The V gene is TRBV6-5, the J gene TRBJ1-5; D gene ambiguous. Looked up from germline, CDR1 is MNHEY and CDR2 is SVGAGI. V was shortened by 6 bases and J by 2 bases, with 11 bases between the two germline ends. The CDR3 totals 14 residues. CDR3 nucleotides: TGTGCCAGCAGGCGTAGATATGGCAATCAGCCCCAGCATTTT. It translates to CASRRRYGNQPQHF.

V usage is TRBV6-5 and J usage is TRBJ1-3, with TRBD1 matching 8 bases. Germline CDR1 and CDR2: MNHEY and SVGAGI. V lost 4 bases to trimming and J lost 0 bases; unmatched junction nucleotides: 5. The CDR3 totals 16 residues. The CDR3 sequence: CASSLTGVSSGNTIYF. CDR3 bases: TGTGCCAGCAGTTTGACAGGGGTTTCCTCTGGAAACACCATATATTTT.

This clone appeared a single time. In nucleotides, the CDR3 is TGTGCCAGCAGTTCCGTGGACAGGTTTAATAATTCACCCCTCCACTTT. Protein product: CASSSVDRFNNSPLHF. The V call is TRBV6-6, the J call TRBJ1-6, with TRBD1 matching 7 bases. Germline CDR1 MNHNY, CDR2 SVGAGI (reference sequence). Trimming at V came to 4 bases and at J to 5 bases, leaving 8 bases not matched to a gene. This CDR3 spans 16 amino acids.

The V and J genes are TRBV14 and TRBJ2-3; D possibly corresponds to TRBD2 (6 bases). V was cut by 7 bases and J by 5 bases, with 16 bases left in between. This CDR3 region has 14 residues. Germline assignment: CDR1 SGHDN and CDR2 FVKESK. The chain's CDR3 is CASNSGKGVDTQYF. In DNA form, the CDR3 reads TGTGCCAGCAATAGCGGAAAAGGCGTAGATACGCAGTATTTT.

The chain couples TRBV19 to TRBJ1-6, with 7 bases that match TRBD1. V shed 10 bases, J shed 8 bases, and the junction held 8 bases outside the gene matches. The CDR3 loop spans 13 amino acids. Germline V gene data show CDR1 as LNHDA and CDR2 as SQIVND (reference sequence). The CDR3 spells CAISRDRYSPLHF. Written as DNA, the CDR3 is TGTGCCATTTCCCGGGACAGATATTCACCCCTCCACTTT.

This chain links TRBV5-1 with TRBJ1-2, with D hard to call. The length of the CDR3 is 15 residues. V lost 2 bases and J 0 bases, leaving 11 bases between the germline ends. The germline gives CDR1 SGHRS, CDR2 YFSETQ. The CDR3 sequence is CASSLGSGSNYGYTF. CDR3 DNA sequence: TGCGCCAGCAGCTTAGGTTCGGGTTCTAACTATGGCTACACCTTC.

The sample holds a few counts of this clone. V and J are TRBV18 and TRBJ1-2, with a possible D match to TRBD1 (6 bases). The CDR3 loop spans 13 amino acids. V lost 1 base and J lost 3, with 6 bases in between. Germline V gives CDR1 KGHSH, CDR2 LQKENI. CDR3 coding DNA: TGTGCCAGCTCACCACAGGGGGACTATGGCTACACCTTC. It codes for CASSPQGDYGYTF.

V and J are TRBV5-4 and TRBJ2-1; no clear D gene. Trimming pared 6 bases from V and 0 bases from J, leaving 13 bases between. CDR3 length equals 15 residues. Germline values: CDR1 SGHNT, CDR2 YYREEE (reference sequence). CDR3 bases: TGTGCCAGCACCCACCGGTCTAGCTCCTACAATGAGCAGTTCTTC. This codes for CASTHRSSSYNEQFF. Full variable domain (rest looked up from reference TRBV5-4 and TRBJ2-1): ETGVTQSPTHLIKTRGQQVTLRCSSQSGHNTVSWYQQALGQGPQFIFQYYREEENGRGNFPPRFSGLQFPNYSSELNVNALELDDSALYLCASTHRSSSYNEQFFGPGTRLTVL.